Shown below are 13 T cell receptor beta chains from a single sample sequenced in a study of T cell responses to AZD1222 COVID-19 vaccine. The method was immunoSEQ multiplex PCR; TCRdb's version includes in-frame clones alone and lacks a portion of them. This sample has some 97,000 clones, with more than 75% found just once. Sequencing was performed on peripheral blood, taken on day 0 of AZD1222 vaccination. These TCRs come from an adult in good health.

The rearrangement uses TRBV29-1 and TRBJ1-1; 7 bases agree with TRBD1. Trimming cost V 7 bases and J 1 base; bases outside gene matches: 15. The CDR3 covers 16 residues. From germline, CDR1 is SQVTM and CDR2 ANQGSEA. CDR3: CSGGRAGGKRNTEAFF. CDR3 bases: TGCAGCGGCGGTAGAGCAGGGGGGAAGAGGAACACTGAAGCTTTCTTT.

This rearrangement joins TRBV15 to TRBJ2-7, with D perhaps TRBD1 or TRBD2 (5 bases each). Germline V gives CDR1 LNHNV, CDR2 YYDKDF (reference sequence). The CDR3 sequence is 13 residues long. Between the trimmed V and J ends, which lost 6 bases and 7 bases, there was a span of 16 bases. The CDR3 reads CATSMGRLREQYF. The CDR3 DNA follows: TGTGCCACCAGTATGGGACGACTACGAGAGCAGTACTTC.

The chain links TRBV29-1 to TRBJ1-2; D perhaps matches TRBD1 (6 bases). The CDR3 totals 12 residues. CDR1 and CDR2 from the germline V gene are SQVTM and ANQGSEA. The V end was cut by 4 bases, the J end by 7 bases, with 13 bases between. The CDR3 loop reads CSVVVGAGGYTF. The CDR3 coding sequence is TGCAGCGTTGTCGTGGGGGCGGGTGGCTACACCTTC.

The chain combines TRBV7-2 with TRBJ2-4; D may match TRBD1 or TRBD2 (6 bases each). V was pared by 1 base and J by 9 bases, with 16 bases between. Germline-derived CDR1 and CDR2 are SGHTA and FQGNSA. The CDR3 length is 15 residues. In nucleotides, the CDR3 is TGTGCCAGCAGCTTAGTTGGGGGGCCCCCGGGCATTCAGTACTTC. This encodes CASSLVGGPPGIQYF.

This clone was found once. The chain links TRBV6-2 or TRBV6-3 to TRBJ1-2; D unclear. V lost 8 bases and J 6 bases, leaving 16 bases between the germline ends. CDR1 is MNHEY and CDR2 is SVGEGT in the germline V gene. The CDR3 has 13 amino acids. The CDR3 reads CASCRGVVNGYTF. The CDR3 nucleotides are TGTGCCAGCTGCCGGGGTGTGGTGAATGGCTACACCTTC.

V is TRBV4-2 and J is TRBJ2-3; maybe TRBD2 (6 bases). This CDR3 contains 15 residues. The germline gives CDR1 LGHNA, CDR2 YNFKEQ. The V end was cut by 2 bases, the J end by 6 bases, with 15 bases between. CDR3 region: CASSQLLASADTQYF. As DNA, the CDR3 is TGTGCCAGCAGCCAACTCCTCGCTAGCGCGGATACGCAGTATTTT.

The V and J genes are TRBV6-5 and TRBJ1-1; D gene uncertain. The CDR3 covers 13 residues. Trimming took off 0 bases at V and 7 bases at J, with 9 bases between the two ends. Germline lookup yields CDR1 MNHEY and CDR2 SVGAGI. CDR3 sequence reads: CASSYSRGIEAFF. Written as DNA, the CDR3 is TGTGCCAGCAGTTACTCGAGAGGAATTGAAGCTTTCTTT.

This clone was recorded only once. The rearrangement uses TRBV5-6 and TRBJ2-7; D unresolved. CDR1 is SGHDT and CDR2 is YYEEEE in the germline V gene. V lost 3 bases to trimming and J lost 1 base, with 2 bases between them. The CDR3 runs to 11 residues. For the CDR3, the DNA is TGTGCCAGCAGCTCTTCCTACGAGCAGTACTTC. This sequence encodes CASSSSYEQYF.

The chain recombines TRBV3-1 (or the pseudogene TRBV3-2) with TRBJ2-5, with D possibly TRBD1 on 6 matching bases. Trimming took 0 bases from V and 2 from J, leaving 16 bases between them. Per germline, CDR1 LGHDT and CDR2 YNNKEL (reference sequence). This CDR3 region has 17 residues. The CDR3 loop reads CASSQEKGVAGQETQYF. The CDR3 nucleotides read TGTGCCAGCAGCCAAGAGAAGGGGGTAGCCGGGCAAGAGACCCAGTACTTC.

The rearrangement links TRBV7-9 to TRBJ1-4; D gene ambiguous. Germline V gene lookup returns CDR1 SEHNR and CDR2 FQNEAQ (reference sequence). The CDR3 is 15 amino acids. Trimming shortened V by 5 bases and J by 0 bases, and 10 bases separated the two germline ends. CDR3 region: CASSADRTTNEKLFF. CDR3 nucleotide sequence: TGTGCCAGCAGCGCAGACCGCACAACTAATGAAAAACTGTTTTTT.

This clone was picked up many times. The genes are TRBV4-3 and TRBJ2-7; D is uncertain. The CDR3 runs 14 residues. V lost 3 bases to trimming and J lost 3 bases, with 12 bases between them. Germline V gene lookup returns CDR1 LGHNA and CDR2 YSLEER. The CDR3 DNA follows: TGCGCCAGCAGCCAGGGGATAACCTACTACGAGCAGTACTTC. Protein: CASSQGITYYEQYF.

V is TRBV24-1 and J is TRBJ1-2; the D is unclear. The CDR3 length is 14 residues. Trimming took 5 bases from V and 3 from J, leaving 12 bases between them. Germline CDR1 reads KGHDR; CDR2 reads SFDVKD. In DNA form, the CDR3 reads TGTGCCACCAGTGGTCCGACGGATTACTATGGCTACACCTTC. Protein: CATSGPTDYYGYTF.

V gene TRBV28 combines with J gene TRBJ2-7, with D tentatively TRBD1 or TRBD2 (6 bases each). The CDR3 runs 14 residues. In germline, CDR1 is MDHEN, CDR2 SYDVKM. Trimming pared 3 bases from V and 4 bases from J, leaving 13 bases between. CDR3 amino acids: CASSLLGGKYEQYF. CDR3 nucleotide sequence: TGTGCCAGCAGTTTGCTGGGGGGCAAATACGAGCAGTACTTC. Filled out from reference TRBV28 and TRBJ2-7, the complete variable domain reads DVKVTQSSRYLVKRTGEKVFLECVQDMDHENMFWYRQDPGLGLRLIYFSYDVKMKEKGDIPEGYSVSREKKERFSLILESASTNQTSMYLCASSLLGGKYEQYFGPGTRLTVT.